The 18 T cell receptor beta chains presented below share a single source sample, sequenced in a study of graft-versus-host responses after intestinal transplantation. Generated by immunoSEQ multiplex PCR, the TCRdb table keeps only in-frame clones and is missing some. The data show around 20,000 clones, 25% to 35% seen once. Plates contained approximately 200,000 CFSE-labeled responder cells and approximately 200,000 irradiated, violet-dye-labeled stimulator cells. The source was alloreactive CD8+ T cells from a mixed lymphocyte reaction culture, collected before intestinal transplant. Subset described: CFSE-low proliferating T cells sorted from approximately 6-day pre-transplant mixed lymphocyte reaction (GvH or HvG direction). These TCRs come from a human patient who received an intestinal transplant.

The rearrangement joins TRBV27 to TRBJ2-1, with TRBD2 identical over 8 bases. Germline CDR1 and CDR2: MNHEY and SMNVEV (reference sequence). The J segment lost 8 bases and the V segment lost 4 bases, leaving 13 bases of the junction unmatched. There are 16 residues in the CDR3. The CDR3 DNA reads TGTGCCAGCAGTTCATTGAGCGGGAGAGAGATCGATGAGCAGTTCTTC. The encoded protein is CASSSLSGREIDEQFF.

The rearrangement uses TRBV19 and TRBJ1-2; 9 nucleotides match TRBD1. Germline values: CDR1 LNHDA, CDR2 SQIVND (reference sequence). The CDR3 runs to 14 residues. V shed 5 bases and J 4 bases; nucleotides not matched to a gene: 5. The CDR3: CASSAGQGSYGYTF. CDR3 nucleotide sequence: TGTGCCAGTAGTGCCGGACAGGGGAGCTATGGCTACACCTTC.

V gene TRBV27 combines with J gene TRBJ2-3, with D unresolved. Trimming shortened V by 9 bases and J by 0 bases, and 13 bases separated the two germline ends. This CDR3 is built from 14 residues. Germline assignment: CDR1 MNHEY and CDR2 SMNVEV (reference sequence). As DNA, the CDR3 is TGTGCCAGTAGCCCGTTCCCTAGCACAGATACGCAGTATTTT. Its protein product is CASSPFPSTDTQYF.

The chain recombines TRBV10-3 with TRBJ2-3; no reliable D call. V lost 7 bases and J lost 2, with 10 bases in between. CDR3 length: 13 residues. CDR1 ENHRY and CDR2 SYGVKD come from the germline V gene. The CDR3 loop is CAINLAPTDTQYF. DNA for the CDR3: TGTGCCATCAACCTTGCACCCACAGATACGCAGTATTTT.

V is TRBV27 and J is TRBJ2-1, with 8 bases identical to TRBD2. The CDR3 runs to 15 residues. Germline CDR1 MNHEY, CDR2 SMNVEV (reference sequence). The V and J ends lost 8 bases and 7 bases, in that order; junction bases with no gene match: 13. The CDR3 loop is CASRTGGGRLNEQFF. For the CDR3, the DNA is TGTGCCAGCCGTACCGGGGGCGGGAGGTTAAATGAGCAGTTCTTC.

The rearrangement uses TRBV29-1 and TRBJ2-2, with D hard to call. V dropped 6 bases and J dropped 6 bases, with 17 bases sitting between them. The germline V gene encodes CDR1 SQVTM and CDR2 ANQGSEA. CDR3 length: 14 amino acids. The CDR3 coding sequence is TGCAGCGTCCCCAAGATGGGCAGCGCCGGGGAGCTGTTTTTT. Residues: CSVPKMGSAGELFF.

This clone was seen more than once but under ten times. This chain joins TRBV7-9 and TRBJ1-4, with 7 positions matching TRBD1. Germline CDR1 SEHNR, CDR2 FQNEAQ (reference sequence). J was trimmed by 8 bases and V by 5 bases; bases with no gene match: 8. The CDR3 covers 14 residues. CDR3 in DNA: TGTGCCAGCAGCAAGACAGGGATCAGCGAAAAACTGTTTTTT. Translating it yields CASSKTGISEKLFF.

The CDR3 loop is CSVFPIRGYNEQFF. The CDR3 bases are TGCAGCGTATTCCCAATACGGGGGTACAATGAGCAGTTCTTC. The V gene is TRBV29-1, the J gene TRBJ2-1, with D perhaps TRBD2 (6 bases). Trimming took 6 bases from V and 4 from J, leaving 16 bases between them. This CDR3 has 14 residues. Germline V gives CDR1 SQVTM, CDR2 ANQGSEA.

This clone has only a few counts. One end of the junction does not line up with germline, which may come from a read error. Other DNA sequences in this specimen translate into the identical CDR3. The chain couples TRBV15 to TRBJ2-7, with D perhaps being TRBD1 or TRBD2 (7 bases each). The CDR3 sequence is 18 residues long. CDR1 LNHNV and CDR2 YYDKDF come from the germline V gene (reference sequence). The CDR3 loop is CATNRAGGEEAAWLEQYF. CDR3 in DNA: TGCGCCACCAATCGGGCAGGGGGGGAGGAGGCCGCCTGGTTGGAGCAGTACTTC.

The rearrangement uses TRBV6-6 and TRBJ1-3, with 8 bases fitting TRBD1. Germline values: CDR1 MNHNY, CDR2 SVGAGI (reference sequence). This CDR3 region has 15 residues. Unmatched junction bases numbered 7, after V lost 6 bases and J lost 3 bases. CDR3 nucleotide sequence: TGTGCCAGCAGCCCCGGACAGGGAGATGGAAACACCATATATTTT. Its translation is CASSPGQGDGNTIYF.

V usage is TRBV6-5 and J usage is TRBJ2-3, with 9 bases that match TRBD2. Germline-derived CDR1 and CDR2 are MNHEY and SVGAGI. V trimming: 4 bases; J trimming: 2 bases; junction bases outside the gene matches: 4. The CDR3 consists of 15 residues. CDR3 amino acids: CASSLAGAITDTQYF. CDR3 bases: TGTGCCAGCAGTTTAGCGGGGGCCATCACAGATACGCAGTATTTT.

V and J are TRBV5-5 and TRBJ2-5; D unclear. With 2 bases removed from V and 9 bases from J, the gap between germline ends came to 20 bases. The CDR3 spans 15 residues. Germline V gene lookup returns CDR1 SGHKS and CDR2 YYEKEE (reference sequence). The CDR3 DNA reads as TGTGCCAGCAGCTTCCGGTACCTCTTCAGTAGGTCCCAGTACTTC. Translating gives CASSFRYLFSRSQYF.

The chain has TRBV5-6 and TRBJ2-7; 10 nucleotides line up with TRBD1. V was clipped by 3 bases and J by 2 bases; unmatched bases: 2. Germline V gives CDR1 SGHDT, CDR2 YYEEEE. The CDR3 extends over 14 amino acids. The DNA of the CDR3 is TGTGCCAGCAGCTGGGGGACAGGGGCCTACGAGCAGTACTTC. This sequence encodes CASSWGTGAYEQYF.

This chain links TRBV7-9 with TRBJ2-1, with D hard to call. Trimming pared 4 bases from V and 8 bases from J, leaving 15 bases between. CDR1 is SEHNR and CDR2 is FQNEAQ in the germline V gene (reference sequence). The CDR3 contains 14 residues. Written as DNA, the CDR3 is TGTGCCAGCAGCTCTCAGGACGAGCGCTATGAGCAGTTCTTC. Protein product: CASSSQDERYEQFF.

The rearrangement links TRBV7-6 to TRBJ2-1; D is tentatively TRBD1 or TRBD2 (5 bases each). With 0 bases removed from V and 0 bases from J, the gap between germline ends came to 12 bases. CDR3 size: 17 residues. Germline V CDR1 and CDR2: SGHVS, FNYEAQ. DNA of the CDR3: TGTGCCAGCAGCTTAGCGCTGTCCGGGGCCTCCTACAATGAGCAGTTCTTC. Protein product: CASSLALSGASYNEQFF.

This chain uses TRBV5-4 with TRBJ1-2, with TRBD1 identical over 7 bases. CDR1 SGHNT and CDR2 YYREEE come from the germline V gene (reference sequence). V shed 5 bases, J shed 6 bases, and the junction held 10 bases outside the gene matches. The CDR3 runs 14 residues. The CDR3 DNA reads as TGTGCCAGCAGAGGGACAGACCAAGGAAATGGCTACACCTTC. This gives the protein CASRGTDQGNGYTF.

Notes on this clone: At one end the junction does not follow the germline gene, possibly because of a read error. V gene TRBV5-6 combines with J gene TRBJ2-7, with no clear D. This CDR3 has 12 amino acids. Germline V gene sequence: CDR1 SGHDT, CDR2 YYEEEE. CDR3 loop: CASSSDYYEQCF. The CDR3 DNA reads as TGTGCCAGCAGCAGTGATTACTACGAGCAGTGCTTC.

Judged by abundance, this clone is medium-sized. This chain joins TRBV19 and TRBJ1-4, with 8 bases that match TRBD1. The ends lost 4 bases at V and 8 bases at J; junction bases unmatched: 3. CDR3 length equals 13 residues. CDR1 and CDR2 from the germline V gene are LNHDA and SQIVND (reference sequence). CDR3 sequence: CASSTRQGEKLFF. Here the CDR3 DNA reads TGTGCCAGTAGTACCCGACAGGGGGAAAAACTGTTTTTT.